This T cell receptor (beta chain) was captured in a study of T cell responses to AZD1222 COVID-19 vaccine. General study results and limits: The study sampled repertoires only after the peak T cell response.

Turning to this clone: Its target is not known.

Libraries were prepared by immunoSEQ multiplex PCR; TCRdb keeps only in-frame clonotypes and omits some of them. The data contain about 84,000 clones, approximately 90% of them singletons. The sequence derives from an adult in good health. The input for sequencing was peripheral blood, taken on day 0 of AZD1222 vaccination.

In nucleotides, the CDR3 is TGTGCCAGCAGCCCACAGGGGATGAGTGGTCAGCCCCAGCATTTT. Amino acids: CASSPQGMSGQPQHF. V usage is TRBV6-5 and J usage is TRBJ1-5; TRBD1 matches at 7 bases. Per the germline V gene, CDR1 is MNHEY and CDR2 is SVGAGI. Unmatched junction bases numbered 11, after V lost 6 bases and J lost 6 bases. The CDR3 is made up of 15 amino acids.